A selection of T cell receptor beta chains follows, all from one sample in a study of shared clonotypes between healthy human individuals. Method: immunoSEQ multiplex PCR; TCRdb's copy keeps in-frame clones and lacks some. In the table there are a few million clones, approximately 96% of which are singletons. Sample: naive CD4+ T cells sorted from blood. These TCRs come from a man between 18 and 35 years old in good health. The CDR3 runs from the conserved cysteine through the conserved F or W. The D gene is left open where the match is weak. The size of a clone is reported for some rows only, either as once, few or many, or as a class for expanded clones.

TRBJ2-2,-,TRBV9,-,TGTGCCAGCAGCGTAGGTAGCGTCATCACCGGGGAGCTGTTTTTT,CASSVGSVITGELFF
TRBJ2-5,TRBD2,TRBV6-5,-,TGTGCCAGCAGTTACGCGGGGGGGCAAGAGACCCAGTACTTC,CASSYAGGQETQYF
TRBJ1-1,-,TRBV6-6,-,TGTGCCAGCAGAAATTGGGGTACTGAAGCTTTCTTT,CASRNWGTEAFF
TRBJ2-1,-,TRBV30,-,TGTGCCTGGAGTGTACAGAGTGGCTCCTACAATGAGCAGTTCTTC,CAWSVQSGSYNEQFF
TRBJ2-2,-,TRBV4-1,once,TGCGCCAGCAGCCAGGCGGGGACAGCGAACACCGGGGAGCTGTTTTTT,CASSQAGTANTGELFF
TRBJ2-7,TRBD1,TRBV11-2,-,TGTGCCAGCAGCTTAGATGGGACAGGGCCCAAGCAGTACTTC,CASSLDGTGPKQYF
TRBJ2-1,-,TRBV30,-,TGTGCCTGGAGTGACAGTTACTCCTACAATGAGCAGTTCTTC,CAWSDSYSYNEQFF
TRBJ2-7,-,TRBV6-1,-,TGTGCCACACACTTCTTCCGGGACGGCTCCTACGAGCAGTACTTC,CATHFFRDGSYEQYF
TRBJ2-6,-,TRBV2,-,TGTGCCACAACGAAGGGGGCAGGGAGGAGTGGGGCCAACGTCCTGACTTTC,CATTKGAGRSGANVLTF
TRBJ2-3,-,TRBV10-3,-,TGTGCCATCAGCGACCGTCAGCCAGATACGCAGTATTTT,CAISDRQPDTQYF
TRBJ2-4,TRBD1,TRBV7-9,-,TGTGCCAGCAGTCCCGACAGGGAGTCATTAAAAAACATTCAGTACTTC,CASSPDRESLKNIQYF
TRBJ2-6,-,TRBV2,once,TGTGCCAGCAGTGTATTACAGTCCTCTGGGGCCAACGTCCTGACTTTC,CASSVLQSSGANVLTF
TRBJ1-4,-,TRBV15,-,TGTGCCACCAGCAGAGGTTCGGTTGAAAAACTGTTTTTT,CATSRGSVEKLFF
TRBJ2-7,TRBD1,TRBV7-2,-,TGTGCCAGCAGCTTACTTTCAGGGGGCGAGACCTACGAGCAGTACTTC,CASSLLSGGETYEQYF
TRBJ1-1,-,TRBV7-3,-,TGTGCCAGCAGCAGGACACAGAACACTGAAGCTTTCTTT,CASSRTQNTEAFF
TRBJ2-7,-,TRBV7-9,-,TGTGCCAGCAGCTTAGCGATCGGGGGACTTTCCTACGAGCAGTACTTC,CASSLAIGGLSYEQYF
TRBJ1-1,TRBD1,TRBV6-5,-,TGTGCCAGCAGTTGGACAGGGGTGGTGAACACTGAAGCTTTCTTT,CASSWTGVVNTEAFF
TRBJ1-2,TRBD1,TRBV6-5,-,TGTGCCAGCAGTCTGGACAGGGGGGTTGACTATGGCTACACCTTC,CASSLDRGVDYGYTF
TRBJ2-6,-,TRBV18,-,TGTGCCAGCTCACCAGACGAGGCTGGGGCCAACGTCCTGACTTTC,CASSPDEAGANVLTF
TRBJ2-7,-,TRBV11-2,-,TGTGCCAGCAGCCAACGGGACACAACCTACGAGCAGTACTTC,CASSQRDTTYEQYF
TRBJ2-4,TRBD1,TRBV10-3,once,TGTGCCATCAGTGACCGACAGGGGGACATTCAGTACTTC,CAISDRQGDIQYF
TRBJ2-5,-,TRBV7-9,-,TGTGCCAGCAGCCCAGGTCTGGAGCAGTACTTC,CASSPGLEQYF
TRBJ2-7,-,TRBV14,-,TGTGCCAGCAGCCAAGCATCTACCCGGCAGTACTTC,CASSQASTRQYF
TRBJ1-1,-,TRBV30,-,TGTGCCTGGAGTGCCAGGGGAGACACTGAAGCTTTCTTT,CAWSARGDTEAFF
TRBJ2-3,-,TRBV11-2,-,TGTGCCAGCAGCTCCACAGATACGCAGTATTTT,CASSSTDTQYF
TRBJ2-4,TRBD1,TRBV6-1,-,TGTGCCAGCAGTCTTCAGGGGGAAGCAACCATTCAGTACTTC,CASSLQGEATIQYF
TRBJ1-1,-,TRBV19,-,TGTGCCAGCAGTACGGTCGGGGGTTTGAACACTGAAGCTTTCTTT,CASSTVGGLNTEAFF
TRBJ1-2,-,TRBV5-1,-,TGCGCCAGCAGCTCCCCCGGGAGGTACGAAGGCTACACCTTC,CASSSPGRYEGYTF
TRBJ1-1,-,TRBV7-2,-,TGTGCCAGCAGCAAGACAGTGAACACTGAAGCTTTCTTT,CASSKTVNTEAFF
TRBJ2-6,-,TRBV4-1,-,TGCGCCAGCAGCCAACCCGGAGGGGCTGGGGCCAACGTCCTGACTTTC,CASSQPGGAGANVLTF
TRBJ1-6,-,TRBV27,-,TGTGCCAGCACCCTCGGAGGGATCGGTTCACCCCTCCACTTT,CASTLGGIGSPLHF
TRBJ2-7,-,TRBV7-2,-,TGTGCCAGCAGCTCAGGTCCCGGCAGGGCATACGAGCAGTACTTC,CASSSGPGRAYEQYF
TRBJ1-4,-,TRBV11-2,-,TGTGCCAGCAGCTTGGGTGGATCAACTAATGAAAAACTGTTTTTT,CASSLGGSTNEKLFF
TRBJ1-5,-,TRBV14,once,TGTGCCAGCAGCCAAGAAGGGGAGACAGATAGCAATCAGCCCCAGCATTTT,CASSQEGETDSNQPQHF
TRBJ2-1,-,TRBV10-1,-,TGCGCCAGCAGTGAGGGCGGAGGAGGGTACAATGAGCAGTTCTTC,CASSEGGGGYNEQFF
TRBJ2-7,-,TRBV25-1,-,TGTGCCGGCAGTGAACCGGGACCACAGGACGAGCAGTACTTC,CAGSEPGPQDEQYF
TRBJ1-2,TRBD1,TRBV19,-,TGTGCCAGCCGGAGGACAGGGCATGGCTACACCTTC,CASRRTGHGYTF
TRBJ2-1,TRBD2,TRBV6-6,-,TGTGCCAGCAGTTCGGTCCAGCGGGGGGGCGGTGAGCAGTTCTTC,CASSSVQRGGGEQFF
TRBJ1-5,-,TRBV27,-,TGTGCCAGCAGTTTCGGCAGGGGTAGTCAGCCCCAGCATTTT,CASSFGRGSQPQHF
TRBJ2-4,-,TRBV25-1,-,TGTGCCAGCAGTGAAGTAGCCAAAAACATTCAGTACTTC,CASSEVAKNIQYF
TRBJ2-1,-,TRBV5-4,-,TGTGCCAGCAGCTTATTACAGGGCTCCTACAATGAGCAGTTCTTC,CASSLLQGSYNEQFF
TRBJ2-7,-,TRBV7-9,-,TGTGCCAGCAGCAAAGAAAGCGGGCGCGAGCAGTACTTC,CASSKESGREQYF
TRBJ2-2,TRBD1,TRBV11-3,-,TGTGCCAGCAGCTCCTTATTCTACGGGACAGGGCCTGGGCAGCTGTTTTTT,CASSSLFYGTGPGQLFF
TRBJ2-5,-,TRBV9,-,TGTGCCAGCAGCGCCCGTGAGGGGCTACAAGAGACCCAGTACTTC,CASSAREGLQETQYF
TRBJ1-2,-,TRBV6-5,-,TGTGCCAGCAGTTACTCCCTGGGGGGGGATGGCTACACCTTC,CASSYSLGGDGYTF
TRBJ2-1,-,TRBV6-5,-,TGTGCCAGCAGCTACACAGGGTCCGACAAGGGCAATGAGCAGTTCTTC,CASSYTGSDKGNEQFF
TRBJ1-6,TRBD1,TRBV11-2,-,TGTGCCAGCAGTCCCACAATGGGGACAGGGTTGACACCCCTCCACTTT,CASSPTMGTGLTPLHF
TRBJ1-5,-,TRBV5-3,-,TGTGCCAGAAGCCCAGGGATGGCCCCGAAGCTCCCGGGGGGCAATCAGCCCCAGCATTTT,CARSPGMAPKLPGGNQPQHF
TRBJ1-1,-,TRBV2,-,TGTGCCAGCAGTGCCTTGGGACAAACGAACACTGAAGCTTTCTTT,CASSALGQTNTEAFF
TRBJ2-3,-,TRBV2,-,TGTGCCAGCAGTGAAGAGTCTGGGACAGATACGCAGTATTTT,CASSEESGTDTQYF
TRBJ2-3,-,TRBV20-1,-,TGCAGTGCCAGTTTGTCAGATACGCAGTATTTT,CSASLSDTQYF
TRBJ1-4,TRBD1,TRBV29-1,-,TGCAGCGTGAGGACAGGGAAAAGGGAAAAACTGTTTTTT,CSVRTGKREKLFF
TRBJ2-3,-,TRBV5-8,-,TGTGCCAGCAGTTTTGGCTCCTGGGAGGGCACAGATACGCAGTATTTT,CASSFGSWEGTDTQYF
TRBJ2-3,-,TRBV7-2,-,TGTGCCAGCAGCTCTACTTCCGGGTCTGGCACAGATACGCAGTATTTT,CASSSTSGSGTDTQYF